One and the same sample provided the 5 T cell receptor beta chains below, sequenced in a study of T cell clonality in common variable immunodeficiency. Produced via immunoSEQ multiplex PCR; TCRdb's table is partial and in-frame only. Captured here are around 32,000 clones, none seen once; the top ten comprise around 4.6%. Material for sequencing was peripheral blood mononuclear cells. The receptor set was obtained from a person aged 18 to 70 in good health.

This clone came up many times. Coverage ceases 3 residues before the CDR3 finishes, and the germline J gene fills in the end. The rearrangement uses TRBV11-3 and TRBJ2-1; 7 bases are shared with TRBD2. J gave up 7 bases and V 2 bases, and 2 bases lay outside the gene matches. Germline V gene data show CDR1 as SGHNT and CDR2 as YENEEA. The CDR3 totals 13 residues. The sequenced part of the CDR3 DNA is TGTGCCAGCAGCTTAATCGGGGGGAATGAG. As protein: CASSLIGGNE. The full CDR3 reads CASSLIGGNEQFF.

The sample holds many counts of this clone. The read stops 3 residues short of the end of the CDR3; the missing end is completed from the germline J gene. The V gene is TRBV2, the J gene TRBJ2-3, with a weak D call TRBD1 (5 bases). There are 12 residues in the CDR3. V lost 5 bases and J 5 bases, leaving 8 bases between the germline ends. Germline CDR1 and CDR2: SNHLY and FYNNEI. The covered CDR3 bases are TGTGCCAGCAGTTCCCAGGGAGATACG. This gives the protein CASSSQGDT. The CDR3 in its entirety is CASSSQGDTQYF.

This clone was seen ten or more times. The CDR3 end lies 3 residues beyond the end of the read and is filled in from the germline J gene. V gene TRBV2 combines with J gene TRBJ2-7; perhaps TRBD2 as D (5 bases). Germline loops: CDR1 SNHLY, CDR2 FYNNEI. Trimming stripped 7 bases from V and 0 bases from J, with 25 bases between. CDR3 size: 18 residues. The chain's CDR3 is CASKELDDPLTSSYEQYF. The CDR3 DNA, read in part, is TGTGCCAGCAAGGAACTAGACGACCCTCTTACTAGCTCCTACGAG.

This clone was detected ten times or more. The read stops 3 residues short of the end of the CDR3; the missing end is completed from the germline J gene. The chain joins TRBV10-1 to TRBJ2-7; 9 nucleotides align to TRBD1. The CDR3 consists of 15 residues. The germline V gene encodes CDR1 WNHNN and CDR2 SYGVQD (reference sequence). J gave up 3 bases and V 7 bases, and 10 bases lay outside the gene matches. CDR3 region: CASTIGQGRHYEQYF. Partial CDR3 DNA: TGCGCCAGCACTATCGGACAGGGGCGTCACTACGAG.

This clone was observed at least ten times. The CDR3 DNA, read in part, is TGTGCCAGCTCCCGGGACAGGGATAGAGATACG. Translated: CASSRDRDRDT. In full, the CDR3 reads CASSRDRDRDTQYF. The chain employs TRBV6-4 and TRBJ2-3, with 9 bases matching TRBD1. Read sequence stops 3 residues before the CDR3 end, and the germline J gene provides the missing end. This CDR3 is 14 amino acids long. V lost 8 bases, J lost 5 bases, and 8 bases stayed unmatched. Germline V gene data show CDR1 as MRHNA and CDR2 as SNTAGT.